The 23 T cell receptor beta chains given below trace back to one sample, sequenced in a study of cytomegalovirus exposure and HLA in healthy donors. PCR involved 60 Vbeta and 13 Jbeta primers. Sequencing was performed with immunoSEQ multiplex PCR; in TCRdb, only in-frame clones are kept and a portion is missing. The table records over 150,000 clones, 87% of them present only once. The sequenced material came from PBMCs. All receptors derive from a woman aged 30 to 39 in good health and CMV-seronegative.

About this clone itself: The sample contains more than one DNA sequence encoding this CDR3. The rearrangement uses TRBV7-2 and TRBJ1-1; a possible D gene is TRBD1 (6 bases). Per germline, CDR1 SGHTA and CDR2 FQGNSA. The CDR3 loop spans 13 amino acids. V lost 5 bases and J 3 bases, leaving 10 bases between the germline ends. CDR3 region: CASSPQGYTEAFF. DNA of the CDR3: TGTGCCAGCAGCCCTCAGGGGTACACTGAAGCTTTCTTT.

V and J are TRBV19 and TRBJ2-2, with 7 bases matching TRBD1. The CDR3 extends over 13 amino acids. Germline CDR1 LNHDA, CDR2 SQIVND (reference sequence). V was clipped by 8 bases and J by 4 bases; unmatched bases: 4. The CDR3 protein is CASRQGTTGELFF. The CDR3 DNA sequence: TGTGCCAGTCGACAGGGAACCACCGGGGAGCTGTTTTTT.

The chain combines TRBV5-1 with TRBJ2-5, with 8 nucleotides matching TRBD1. The V and J ends lost 3 bases and 5 bases, in that order; junction bases with no gene match: 6. Germline CDR1 and CDR2: SGHRS and YFSETQ. This CDR3 region has 14 residues. This chain's CDR3 is CASSWRTGLETQYF. CDR3 bases: TGCGCCAGCAGCTGGAGGACAGGGTTGGAGACCCAGTACTTC.

The J gene is TRBJ2-7, the V gene TRBV5-1; no clear D gene. CDR1 is SGHRS, CDR2 YFSETQ, per germline. V dropped 0 bases and J dropped 0 bases, with 7 bases sitting between them. The CDR3 length is 14 residues. As DNA, the CDR3 is TGCGCCAGCAGCTTGGGGCCGAACTCCTACGAGCAGTACTTC. It codes for CASSLGPNSYEQYF.

Notes on this clone: One junction end does not reproduce the germline sequence, and a read error may be involved. The chain links TRBV6-1 to TRBJ1-2; TRBD1 agrees at 7 bases. Germline lookup yields CDR1 MNHNS and CDR2 SASEGT. The CDR3 loop spans 12 amino acids. CDR3 region: CASSEDPGQRNF. The CDR3 coding sequence is TGTGCCAGCAGTGAAGATCCGGGACAGCGGAACTTC.

The V and J genes are TRBV5-1 and TRBJ2-7, with 7 positions matching TRBD1. V lost 1 base and J lost 2; bases outside the gene matches: 12. This CDR3 contains 17 residues. Germline lookup yields CDR1 SGHRS and CDR2 YFSETQ. The CDR3 loop reads CASSLYAMVQGAYEQYF. The CDR3 DNA reads TGCGCCAGCAGCTTGTACGCTATGGTGCAGGGGGCCTACGAGCAGTACTTC.

This clone was seen more than once but under ten times. V and J are TRBV27 and TRBJ1-5, with TRBD1 identical over 7 bases. V was pared by 3 bases and J by 4 bases, with 12 bases of the junction left unmatched. The CDR3 has 17 amino acids. Looked up from germline, CDR1 is MNHEY and CDR2 is SMNVEV (reference sequence). The CDR3 sequence: CASSFGGAQGVNQPQHF. In nucleotides, the CDR3 is TGTGCCAGCAGTTTCGGGGGGGCCCAGGGGGTAAATCAGCCCCAGCATTTT.

This chain connects TRBV27 to TRBJ1-1, with unresolved D. Germline values: CDR1 MNHEY, CDR2 SMNVEV (reference sequence). This CDR3 comprises 14 residues. Trimming removed 4 bases at V and 10 bases at J, with 19 bases between. The DNA of the CDR3 is TGTGCCAGCAGTTCCCTCGGGGTGTGGGAGAGAGCTTTCTTT. It translates to CASSSLGVWERAFF.

There are a few counts of this clone. The chain uses TRBV7-2 and TRBJ1-1, with 9 nucleotides matching TRBD1. CDR1 and CDR2 from the germline V gene are SGHTA and FQGNSA. Trimming cost V 5 bases and J 7 bases; bases outside gene matches: 5. This CDR3 comprises 13 residues. The CDR3 sequence: CASSRDRVVEAFF. The CDR3 bases are TGTGCCAGCAGCCGGGACAGGGTTGTTGAAGCTTTCTTT. Full variable domain (outside the CDR3, taken from reference TRBV7-2 and TRBJ1-1): GAGVSQSPSNKVTEKGKDVELRCDPISGHTALYWYRQSLGQGLEFLIYFQGNSAPDKSGLPSDRFSAERTGGSVSTLTIQRTQQEDSAVYLCASSRDRVVEAFFGQGTRLTVV.

The gene calls are TRBV18 and TRBJ1-1, with D perhaps TRBD1 (6 bases). V was shortened by 2 bases and J by 0 bases, with 10 bases between the two germline ends. CDR1 and CDR2 (germline): KGHSH, LQKENI. The CDR3 has 15 residues. In DNA, the CDR3 is TGTGCCAGCTCACCATTGACAGGCCTGAACACTGAAGCTTTCTTT. This codes for CASSPLTGLNTEAFF.

The V and J genes are TRBV5-1 and TRBJ2-3; 13 bases line up with TRBD2. The CDR3 is 16 residues long. The ends lost 4 bases at V and 4 bases at J; junction bases unmatched: 6. Germline CDR1 reads SGHRS; CDR2 reads YFSETQ. CDR3: CASSTGLAGWADTQYF. The CDR3 DNA reads TGCGCCAGCAGCACGGGACTAGCGGGGTGGGCAGATACGCAGTATTTT.

Note on this clone: Germline is not matched at one junction end, which may reflect a read error. The V gene is TRBV5-4, the J gene TRBJ2-1; 14 nucleotides agree with TRBD2. Germline-derived CDR1 and CDR2 are SGHNT and YYREEE (reference sequence). The CDR3 sequence is 16 residues long. The CDR3 nucleotides read TGCGCCAGCAGCCAGACTAGCGGGGGGGCCTACAATGAGCAGTTCTTC. Protein sequence: CASSQTSGGAYNEQFF.

The genes are TRBV19 and TRBJ2-7; 8 bases are a match to TRBD1. V lost 6 bases to trimming and J lost 3 bases; unmatched junction nucleotides: 4. Germline CDR1 reads LNHDA; CDR2 reads SQIVND (reference sequence). This CDR3 is built from 13 residues. The DNA for the CDR3 is TGTGCCAGTAGCACCGGACAGGGCTACGAGCAGTACTTC. Its protein is CASSTGQGYEQYF. The variable domain in full, completed from reference TRBV19 and TRBJ2-7, reads DGGITQSPKYLFRKEGQNVTLSCEQNLNHDAMYWYRQDPGQGLRLIYYSQIVNDFQKGDIAEGYSVSREKKESFPLTVTSAQKNPTAFYLCASSTGQGYEQYFGPGTRLTVT.

V and J are TRBV2 and TRBJ1-5; maybe TRBD1 (5 bases). Trimming stripped 6 bases from V and 6 bases from J, with 12 bases between. CDR3 length equals 13 residues. CDR1 is SNHLY, CDR2 FYNNEI, per germline. CDR3 sequence reads: CASRRQPTQPQHF. CDR3 nucleotide sequence: TGTGCCAGCAGACGACAGCCGACTCAGCCCCAGCATTTT.

V usage is TRBV4-1 and J usage is TRBJ2-1; TRBD1 matches 8 bases. This CDR3 spans 16 amino acids. Germline-derived CDR1 and CDR2 are MGHRA and YSYEKL. The V gene end was trimmed by 4 bases and the J gene end by 7 bases; junction bases not matched to a gene: 12. The CDR3 loop reads CASSPGQVAQENEQFF. The CDR3 bases are TGCGCCAGCAGCCCGGGACAGGTGGCCCAAGAAAATGAGCAGTTCTTC.

CDR3 bases: TGTGCCAGCGAGCGGGATTCGAACACCGGGGAGCTGTTTTTT. Translation: CASERDSNTGELFF. The chain uses TRBV2 and TRBJ2-2; TRBD2 matches at 7 bases. CDR3 length equals 14 residues. Germline assignment: CDR1 SNHLY and CDR2 FYNNEI. V trimming: 8 bases; J trimming: 0 bases; junction bases outside the gene matches: 3.

This clone was found once. The rearrangement uses TRBV20-1 and TRBJ2-7; D unresolved. V lost 4 bases to trimming and J lost 3 bases, with 7 bases between them. The CDR3 loop spans 11 amino acids. The germline V gene encodes CDR1 DFQATT and CDR2 SNEGSKA (reference sequence). CDR3 sequence: CSANLLYEQYF. CDR3 DNA: TGCAGTGCTAATCTCCTCTACGAGCAGTACTTC.

The CDR3 loop reads CASSRDRVRGNTIYF. CDR3 bases: TGTGCCAGCAGCCGAGACAGGGTGAGAGGAAACACCATATATTTT. V usage is TRBV11-2 and J usage is TRBJ1-3; 7 nucleotides line up with TRBD1. Germline loops: CDR1 SGHAT, CDR2 FQNNGV. The J segment lost 4 bases and the V segment lost 5 bases, leaving 8 bases of the junction unmatched. This CDR3 is built from 15 residues. Variable domain in full (rest from reference TRBV11-2 and TRBJ1-3): EAGVAQSPRYKIIEKRQSVAFWCNPISGHATLYWYQQILGQGPKLLIQFQNNGVVDDSQLPKDRFSAERLKGVDSTLKIQPAKLEDSAVYLCASSRDRVRGNTIYFGEGSWLTVV.

The rearrangement uses TRBV7-8 and TRBJ1-2; TRBD1 matches at 11 bases. This CDR3 contains 16 residues. Germline lookup yields CDR1 SGHVS and CDR2 FQNEAQ. V was pared by 3 bases and J by 3 bases, with 6 bases of the junction left unmatched. The chain's CDR3 is CASSFLGQGDDYGYTF. The CDR3 DNA sequence: TGTGCCAGCAGCTTTTTGGGACAGGGGGACGACTATGGCTACACCTTC.

This clone was recorded a few times. The chain employs TRBV10-3 and TRBJ2-1, with D perhaps matching TRBD2 (5 bases). V shed 2 bases and J shed 9 bases, with 14 bases lying between them. The CDR3 sequence is 14 residues long. From germline, CDR1 is ENHRY and CDR2 SYGVKD. This chain's CDR3 is CAISEGINTSEQFF. For the CDR3, the DNA is TGTGCCATCAGTGAGGGTATTAACACTAGTGAGCAGTTCTTC.

The gene calls are TRBV2 and TRBJ1-4, with TRBD1 matching 9 bases. Germline V gene sequence: CDR1 SNHLY, CDR2 FYNNEI. The CDR3 has 15 amino acids. The V segment lost 5 bases and the J segment 8 bases; nucleotides outside the gene matches: 9. The CDR3 sequence is CASSRDRGVEEKLFF. Written as DNA, the CDR3 is TGTGCCAGCAGTAGAGACAGGGGGGTGGAGGAAAAACTGTTTTTT.

The CDR3 spells CSVLQGSSSYEQYF. CDR3 nucleotides: TGCAGCGTGCTACAGGGTTCGAGCTCCTACGAGCAGTACTTC. This chain links TRBV29-1 with TRBJ2-7; D may be TRBD1 (6 bases). V gave up 6 bases and J gave up 0 bases, with 15 bases separating them. The CDR3 sequence is 14 residues long. Germline V gene sequence: CDR1 SQVTM, CDR2 ANQGSEA.

The V and J genes are TRBV7-6 and TRBJ2-5; D may be TRBD2 (5 bases). In germline, CDR1 is SGHVS, CDR2 FNYEAQ. The CDR3 is 18 residues long. The V end was cut by 5 bases, the J end by 2 bases, with 24 bases between. DNA for the CDR3: TGTGCCAGCAGCCGGGTGGTAGGAGAGCGGAGTTCTCAAGAGACCCAGTACTTC. Residues: CASSRVVGERSSQETQYF. The whole variable domain, remainder taken from reference TRBV7-6 and TRBJ2-5, is GAGVSQSPRYKVTKRGQDVALRCDPISGHVSLYWYRQALGQGPEFLTYFNYEAQQDKSGLPNDRFSAERPEGSISTLTIQRTEQRDSAMYRCASSRVVGERSSQETQYFGPGTRLLVL.